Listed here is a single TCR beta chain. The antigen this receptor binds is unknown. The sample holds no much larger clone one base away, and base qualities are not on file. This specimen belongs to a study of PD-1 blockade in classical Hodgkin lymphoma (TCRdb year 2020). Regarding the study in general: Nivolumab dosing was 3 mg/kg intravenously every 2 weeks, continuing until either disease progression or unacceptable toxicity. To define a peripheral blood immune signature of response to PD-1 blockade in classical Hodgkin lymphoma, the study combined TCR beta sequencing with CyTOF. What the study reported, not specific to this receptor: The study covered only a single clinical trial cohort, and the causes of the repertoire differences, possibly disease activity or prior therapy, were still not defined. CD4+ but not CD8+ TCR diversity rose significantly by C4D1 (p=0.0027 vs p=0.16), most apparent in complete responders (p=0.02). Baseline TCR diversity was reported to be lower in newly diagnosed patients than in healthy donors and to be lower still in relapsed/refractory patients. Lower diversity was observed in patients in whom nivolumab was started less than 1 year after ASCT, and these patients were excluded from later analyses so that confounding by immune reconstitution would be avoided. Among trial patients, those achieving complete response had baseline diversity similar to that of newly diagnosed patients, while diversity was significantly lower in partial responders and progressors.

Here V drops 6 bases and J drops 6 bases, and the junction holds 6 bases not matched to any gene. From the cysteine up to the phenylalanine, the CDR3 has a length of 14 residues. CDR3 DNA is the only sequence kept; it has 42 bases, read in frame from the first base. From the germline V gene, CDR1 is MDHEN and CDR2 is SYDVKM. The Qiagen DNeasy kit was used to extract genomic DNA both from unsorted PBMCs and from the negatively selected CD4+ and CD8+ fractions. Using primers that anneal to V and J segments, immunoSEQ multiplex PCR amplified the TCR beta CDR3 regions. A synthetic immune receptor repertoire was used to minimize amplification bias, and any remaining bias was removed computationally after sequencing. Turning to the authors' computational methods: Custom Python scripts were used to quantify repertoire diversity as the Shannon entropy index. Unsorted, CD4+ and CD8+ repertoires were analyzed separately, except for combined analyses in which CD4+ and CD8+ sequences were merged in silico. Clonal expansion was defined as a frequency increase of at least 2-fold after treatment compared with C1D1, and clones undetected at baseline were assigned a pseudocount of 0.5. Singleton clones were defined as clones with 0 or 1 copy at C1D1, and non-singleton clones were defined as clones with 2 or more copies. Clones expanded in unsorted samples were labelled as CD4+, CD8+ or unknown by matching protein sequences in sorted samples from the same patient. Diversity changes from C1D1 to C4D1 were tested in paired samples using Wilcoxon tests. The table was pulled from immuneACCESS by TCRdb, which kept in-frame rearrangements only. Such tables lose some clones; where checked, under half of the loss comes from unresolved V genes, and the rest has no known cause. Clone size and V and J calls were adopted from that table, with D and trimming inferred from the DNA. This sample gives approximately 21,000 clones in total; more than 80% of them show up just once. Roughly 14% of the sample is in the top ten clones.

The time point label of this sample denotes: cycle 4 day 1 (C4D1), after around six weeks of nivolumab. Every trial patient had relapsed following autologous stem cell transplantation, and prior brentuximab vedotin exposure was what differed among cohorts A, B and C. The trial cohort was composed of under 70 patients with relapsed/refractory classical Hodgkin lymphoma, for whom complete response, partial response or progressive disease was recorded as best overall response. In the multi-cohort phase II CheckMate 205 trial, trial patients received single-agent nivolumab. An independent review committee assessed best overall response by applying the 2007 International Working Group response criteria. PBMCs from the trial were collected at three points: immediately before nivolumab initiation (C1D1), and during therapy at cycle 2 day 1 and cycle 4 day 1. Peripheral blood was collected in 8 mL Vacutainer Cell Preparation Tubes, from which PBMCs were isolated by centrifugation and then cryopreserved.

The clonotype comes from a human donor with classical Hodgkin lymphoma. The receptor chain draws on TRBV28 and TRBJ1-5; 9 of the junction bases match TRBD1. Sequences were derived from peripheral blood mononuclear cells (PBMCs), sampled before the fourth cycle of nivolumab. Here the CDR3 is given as CASRSDRGIQPQHF. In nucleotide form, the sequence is TGTGCCAGCAGATCGGACAGGGGCATTCAGCCCCAGCATTTT.